One sample yielded the 9 T cell receptor beta chains listed below, sequenced in a study of radiation and T cells in renal cell carcinoma. The time point denotes: blood 2 weeks post-SBRT. As to treatment: 15 Gy SBRT to primary tumor, nephrectomy 4 weeks later. Sequenced by immunoSEQ multiplex PCR; TCRdb stores in-frame clones only, minus some. This sample has about 130,000 clones; roughly 91% occur once, and the top ten carry 5.8%. The material was blood, obtained from a patient whose treatment included radiotherapy and nephrectomy. These receptors all stem from a woman aged 65 to 85 with renal cell carcinoma.

V gene TRBV5-1 combines with J gene TRBJ2-7, with 12 bases identical to TRBD1. The J segment lost 7 bases and the V segment lost 3 bases, leaving 8 bases of the junction unmatched. CDR3 length: 15 amino acids. Germline V gene sequence: CDR1 SGHRS, CDR2 YFSETQ. This CDR3 is CASSSPGQGAAEQYF. The CDR3 bases are TGCGCCAGCAGCTCCCCGGGACAGGGGGCTGCGGAGCAGTACTTC.

The chain links TRBV11-3 to TRBJ1-1, with D hard to call. The V gene's germline CDR1 is SGHNT and CDR2 YENEEA. This CDR3 contains 15 residues. V lost 1 base, J lost 3 bases, and 12 bases lay in between. The CDR3 DNA reads as TGTGCCAGCAGCTTAGGAGGGAAGAGGCACACTGAAGCTTTCTTT. This gives the protein CASSLGGKRHTEAFF.

This sequence joins TRBV7-8 and TRBJ2-7; the match to TRBD2 covers 12 bases. Germline trimming cut 2 bases from V and 0 bases from J; bases unmatched to any gene: 8. Germline V gene lookup returns CDR1 SGHVS and CDR2 FQNEAQ. This CDR3 is built from 18 residues. The CDR3 is CASSLRASGGVSSYEQYF. CDR3 coding DNA: TGTGCCAGCAGCTTACGTGCTAGCGGGGGGGTTAGCTCCTACGAGCAGTACTTC. The complete variable domain, with remaining parts taken from reference TRBV7-8 and TRBJ2-7, reads GAGVSQSPRYKVAKRGQDVALRCDPISGHVSLFWYQQALGQGPEFLTYFQNEAQLDKSGLPSDRFFAERPEGSVSTLKIQRTQQEDSAVYLCASSLRASGGVSSYEQYFGPGTRLTVT.

CDR3 coding DNA: TGCGCCAGCAGAAGGACAGTGGGCACTGAAGCTTTCTTT. Translated: CASRRTVGTEAFF. The V gene is TRBV5-1, the J gene TRBJ1-1; weak D call: TRBD1 (6 bases). Deletions cut 5 bases from V and 4 bases from J, with 12 bases between. CDR3 length equals 13 residues. CDR1 and CDR2 from the germline V gene are SGHRS and YFSETQ.

The chain combines TRBV21-1 with TRBJ1-2; TRBD1, the table's D call, lacks a check against the DNA. TRBV21-1 is reported as a pseudogene. The CDR3 totals 15 residues. The CDR3 nucleotides are TGTGCCAGCAGCAACCCGACAGGGGGTAACTATGGCTACACCTTC. Translating gives CASSNPTGGNYGYTF.

This clone is a singleton in its sample. V usage is TRBV6-5 and J usage is TRBJ2-1, with 12 bases aligning to TRBD2. CDR3 length: 16 residues. Germline trimming cut 0 bases from V and 4 bases from J; bases unmatched to any gene: 1. Germline-derived CDR1 and CDR2 are MNHEY and SVGAGI. The CDR3 sequence is CASSYSGLAGYNEQFF. The CDR3 coding sequence is TGTGCCAGCAGTTACTCCGGACTAGCGGGGTACAATGAGCAGTTCTTC.

J is TRBJ2-5 and V is TRBV7-2; 11 positions match TRBD2. Trimming removed 4 bases from V and 7 bases from J; junction bases left unmatched: 8. Per germline, CDR1 SGHTA and CDR2 FQGNSA. CDR3 length: 15 amino acids. CDR3 amino acids: CASSSTTSGVGTQYF. CDR3 nucleotide sequence: TGTGCCAGCAGCTCGACGACTAGCGGGGTGGGGACCCAGTACTTC. Full variable domain (remainder filled in from reference TRBV7-2 and TRBJ2-5): GAGVSQSPSNKVTEKGKDVELRCDPISGHTALYWYRQSLGQGLEFLIYFQGNSAPDKSGLPSDRFSAERTGGSVSTLTIQRTQQEDSAVYLCASSSTTSGVGTQYFGPGTRLLVL.

This chain connects TRBV19 to TRBJ1-5; 7 nucleotides line up with TRBD1. Germline CDR1 is LNHDA and CDR2 is SQIVND (reference sequence). CDR3 length: 13 residues. With 4 bases clipped from V and 4 bases from J, the junction kept 1 base outside the gene matches. The DNA of the CDR3 is TGTGCCAGTAGTAAGACAGGGAATCAGCCCCAGCATTTT. This encodes CASSKTGNQPQHF.

The chain employs TRBV23-1 and TRBJ2-7, with D possibly being TRBD1 (5 bases). TRBV23-1 is identified as an open reading frame with a role that is uncertain. Trimming cost V 3 bases and J 0 bases, with 12 bases left between them. The CDR3 covers 15 residues. The CDR3 coding sequence is TGCGCCAGCAGTCACTGCAACAGGCGCTCCTACGAGCAGTACTTC. Translating gives CASSHCNRRSYEQYF.